The rows below give T cell receptor beta chains drawn from one sample of a study of shared clonotypes between healthy human individuals. The assay was immunoSEQ multiplex PCR, and TCRdb's table has in-frame clones only and misses some. In the table there are over a million clones, roughly 95% of which are singletons. Sequenced input: naive CD4+ T cells sorted from blood. The origin of the receptors is a man in his thirties or forties in good health. Both conserved end residues are part of each CDR3. Fields, in order: D gene, clone size, V gene, J gene, CDR3 DNA, CDR3 protein. D genes are given only for firm matches. Rows may omit the clone size; those that give it use once, few, many or a size class.

.	.	TRBV7-9	TRBJ2-4	TGTGCCAGCAGCTTCTGGGAATCGGACATTCAGTACTTC	CASSFWESDIQYF
.	.	TRBV18	TRBJ2-3	TGTGCCAGCTCACCACCGAGGACTACCCCAGATACGCAGTATTTT	CASSPPRTTPDTQYF
TRBD2	.	TRBV18	TRBJ2-1	TGTGCCAGCTCACCGGTGGGATGGGTGATGGGAACTTCTAGCGGGAGTCAGCAGTTCTTC	CASSPVGWVMGTSSGSQQFF
TRBD2	.	TRBV5-1	TRBJ2-7	TGCGCCAGCAGTCAGCCTAGCGGGAGGAGCTACGAGCAGTACTTC	CASSQPSGRSYEQYF
TRBD2	.	TRBV6-1	TRBJ2-7	TGTGCCAGCACCCCTAGCGGGAGGGCCTACGAGCAGTACTTC	CASTPSGRAYEQYF
.	.	TRBV13	TRBJ1-2	TGTGCCAGCAGCCCCACGGGGGGGGTCTCTGGCTACACCTTC	CASSPTGGVSGYTF
TRBD1	.	TRBV18	TRBJ2-1	TGTGCCAGCTCATTCGGACAGGCACACAATGAGCAGTTCTTC	CASSFGQAHNEQFF
TRBD2	.	TRBV5-1	TRBJ2-1	TGCGCCAGCAGCTCTGGACTAGCGGGATACAATGAGCAGTTCTTC	CASSSGLAGYNEQFF
.	.	TRBV7-6	TRBJ1-5	TGTGCCAGCAGCTTAGGCACGGCAAATAGCAATCAGCCCCAGCATTTT	CASSLGTANSNQPQHF
.	.	TRBV5-6	TRBJ1-2	TGTGCCAGCAGCCTGCGAACAGGTCGAAGCTATGGCTACACCTTC	CASSLRTGRSYGYTF
TRBD1	.	TRBV5-6	TRBJ2-7	TGTGCCAGCAGTCCCCTCGACAGGGGGCGTAACGAGCAGTACTTC	CASSPLDRGRNEQYF
.	.	TRBV5-1	TRBJ1-5	TGCGCCAGCACCAAAGGTCCCCGAGAAGAGGGCAATCAGCCCCAGCATTTT	CASTKGPREEGNQPQHF
TRBD2	.	TRBV28	TRBJ2-7	TGTGCCAGCAGTCAGGTACGGACTAGCGGGATAAGCGAGCAGTACTTC	CASSQVRTSGISEQYF
.	.	TRBV14	TRBJ2-2	TGTGCCAGCAGACTCCAGTGGGACGCTAACACCGGGGAGCTGTTTTTT	CASRLQWDANTGELFF
TRBD2	.	TRBV2	TRBJ2-2	TGTGCCAGCAGTGAGGGCGGGAGAAGAACCGGGGAGCTGTTTTTT	CASSEGGRRTGELFF
TRBD1	.	TRBV25-1	TRBJ2-5	TGTGCCAGCAGTAACAGGGGCGGGTGGGAGACCCAGTACTTC	CASSNRGGWETQYF
TRBD1	.	TRBV6-6	TRBJ2-5	TGTGCCAGCAGTTGGGGGACAGCTCAAGAGACCCAGTACTTC	CASSWGTAQETQYF
.	.	TRBV5-6	TRBJ1-5	TGTGCCAGCAGCAGATGGGCGGCCGGTGGGCAGCCCCAGCATTTT	CASSRWAAGGQPQHF
.	.	TRBV27	TRBJ1-1	TGTGCCAGCAGTTCCTTAATTAGTGAAGCTTTCTTT	CASSSLISEAFF
.	.	TRBV12-5	TRBJ2-3	TGTGCTAGTGGCCGGGACTGGGGGACGGCAGATACGCAGTATTTT	CASGRDWGTADTQYF
TRBD2	.	TRBV10-3	TRBJ2-7	TGTGCCACTACCTCTAGCGGGGAACCCTACGAGCAGTACTTC	CATTSSGEPYEQYF
.	.	TRBV28	TRBJ1-5	TGTGCCAGCAGCCGACCCGACATAGGGGAGCAGCCCCAGCATTTT	CASSRPDIGEQPQHF
TRBD1	.	TRBV28	TRBJ1-1	TGTGCCAGCAGTTTAGGCAGGGGGAGCGGAAACACTGAAGCTTTCTTT	CASSLGRGSGNTEAFF
.	.	TRBV5-1	TRBJ2-7	TGCGCCAGCAGCTTGCTAGGGTCCTACGAGCAGTACTTC	CASSLLGSYEQYF
.	.	TRBV5-1	TRBJ2-5	TGCGCCAGCAGCTTGCAAGTGGGTCCAGAGACCCAGTACTTC	CASSLQVGPETQYF
TRBD2	.	TRBV29-1	TRBJ2-1	TGCAGCGTCCAAGGCGGTCTAGCGGGAGTCGATGAGCAGTTCTTC	CSVQGGLAGVDEQFF
.	once	TRBV7-9	TRBJ1-2	TGTGCCAGCAGCTTAGGAGGCAGGGCCGTGGATGGCTACACCTTC	CASSLGGRAVDGYTF